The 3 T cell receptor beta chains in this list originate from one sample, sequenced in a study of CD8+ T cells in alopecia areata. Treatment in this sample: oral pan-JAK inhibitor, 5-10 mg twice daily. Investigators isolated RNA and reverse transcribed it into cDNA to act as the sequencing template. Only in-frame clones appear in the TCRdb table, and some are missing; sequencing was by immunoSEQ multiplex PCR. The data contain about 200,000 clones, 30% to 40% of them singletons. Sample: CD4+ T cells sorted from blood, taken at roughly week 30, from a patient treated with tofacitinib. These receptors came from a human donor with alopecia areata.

The DNA of the CDR3 is TGTGCCAGCAGCCGCTCGACTAGCGGCCCCGGGGAGCTGTTTTTT. Its protein product is CASSRSTSGPGELFF. The gene calls are TRBV11-3 and TRBJ2-2, with 9 bases aligning to TRBD2. With 5 bases clipped from V and 6 bases from J, the junction kept 7 bases outside the gene matches. This CDR3 contains 15 residues. The germline gives CDR1 SGHNT, CDR2 YENEEA.

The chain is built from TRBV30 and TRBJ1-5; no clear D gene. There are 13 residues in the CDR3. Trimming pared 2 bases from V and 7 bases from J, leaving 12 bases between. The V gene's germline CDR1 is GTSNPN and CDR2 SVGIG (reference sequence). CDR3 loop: CAWSSTDKQPQHF. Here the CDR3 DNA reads TGTGCCTGGAGTTCTACAGATAAGCAGCCCCAGCATTTT.

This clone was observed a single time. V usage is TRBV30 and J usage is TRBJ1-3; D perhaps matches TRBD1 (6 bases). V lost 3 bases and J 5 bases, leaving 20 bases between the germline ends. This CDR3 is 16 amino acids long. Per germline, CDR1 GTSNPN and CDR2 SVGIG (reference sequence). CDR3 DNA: TGTGCCTGGAGCCAACCGGGACAACGGTCAAGAAACACCATATATTTT. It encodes CAWSQPGQRSRNTIYF. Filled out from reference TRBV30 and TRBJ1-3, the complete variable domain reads SQTIHQWPATLVQPVGSPLSLECTVEGTSNPNLYWYRQAAGRGLQLLFYSVGIGQISSEVPQNLSASRPQDRQFILSSKKLLLSDSGFYLCAWSQPGQRSRNTIYFGEGSWLTVV.